These T cell receptor beta chains were read from a single sample in a study of blood T cell repertoires in COVID-19. Some clones are missing from TCRdb's copy, which holds only in-frame ones; the method was immunoSEQ multiplex PCR. Of some 220,000 clones listed, about 85% were seen once; the top ten hold around 18%. The specimen sequenced was peripheral blood. These receptors were collected from a woman over 75 with active or convalescent COVID-19. The CDR3 runs from the conserved cysteine through the conserved F or W. Fields, in order: V gene, clone size, D gene, J gene, CDR3 DNA, CDR3 protein. A D gene is named only where the DNA matches it firmly. The size entry is marked missing in some rows and otherwise reads once, few, many or a size class.

V gene: TRBV30
clone size: .
D gene: .
J gene: TRBJ1-4
CDR3 DNA: TGTGCCTGGAGCCCAGGGGAAAAACTGTTTTTT
CDR3 protein: CAWSPGEKLFF

V gene: TRBV7-9
clone size: .
D gene: TRBD1
J gene: TRBJ2-6
CDR3 DNA: TGTGCCAGCAGCTCAGGACAGGGGGTGTTGTCTGGGGCCAACGTCCTGACTTTC
CDR3 protein: CASSSGQGVLSGANVLTF

V gene: TRBV24-1
clone size: .
D gene: TRBD1
J gene: TRBJ2-1
CDR3 DNA: TGTGCCACCAGTGACCCGAGACAGGGGGGAGGTGAGCAGTTCTTC
CDR3 protein: CATSDPRQGGGEQFF

V gene: TRBV4-1
clone size: .
D gene: .
J gene: TRBJ2-5
CDR3 DNA: TGCGCCAGCAGCCAAGTTTGGACCGGCGGGGAGACCCAGTACTTC
CDR3 protein: CASSQVWTGGETQYF

V gene: TRBV18
clone size: .
D gene: .
J gene: TRBJ2-1
CDR3 DNA: TGTGCCAGCTCACCGGGACTGGGGTATTTAGAGCAGTTCTTC
CDR3 protein: CASSPGLGYLEQFF

V gene: TRBV2
clone size: .
D gene: TRBD2
J gene: TRBJ2-3
CDR3 DNA: TGTGCCAGCATTAAAGCGGGAGGATCGGCAGATACGCAGTATTTT
CDR3 protein: CASIKAGGSADTQYF

V gene: TRBV6-5
clone size: .
D gene: .
J gene: TRBJ1-5
CDR3 DNA: TGTGCCAGCAGTTACCCGGGTCAGCCCCAGCATTTT
CDR3 protein: CASSYPGQPQHF

V gene: TRBV6-6
clone size: .
D gene: TRBD2
J gene: TRBJ2-3
CDR3 DNA: TGTGCCAGCAGTTACCGGGGGGAAAACACAGATACGCAGTATTTT
CDR3 protein: CASSYRGENTDTQYF

V gene: TRBV5-4
clone size: .
D gene: TRBD2
J gene: TRBJ2-1
CDR3 DNA: TGTGCCAGCGGTCTAGCGGGGGGGGAATCTGAGCAGTTCTTC
CDR3 protein: CASGLAGGESEQFF

V gene: TRBV6-2/TRBV6-3
clone size: .
D gene: TRBD1
J gene: TRBJ1-2
CDR3 DNA: TGTGCCAGCAGTTACCTCAATTCGCGACAGGGCGACTATGGCTACACCTTC
CDR3 protein: CASSYLNSRQGDYGYTF

V gene: TRBV19
clone size: .
D gene: .
J gene: TRBJ2-7
CDR3 DNA: TGTGCCAGTAGCACGGGTCCTTTTAAACGGCGTTACGAGCAGTACTTC
CDR3 protein: CASSTGPFKRRYEQYF

V gene: TRBV16
clone size: .
D gene: TRBD2
J gene: TRBJ2-5
CDR3 DNA: TGTGCCAGCAGCCTCGGGACTAGTACAGAGACCCAGTACTTC
CDR3 protein: CASSLGTSTETQYF

V gene: TRBV12-5
clone size: .
D gene: .
J gene: TRBJ1-1
CDR3 DNA: TGTGCTAGTGGTATGGGACAAAACCTCCGAGCTTTCTTT
CDR3 protein: CASGMGQNLRAFF

V gene: TRBV6-5
clone size: few
D gene: .
J gene: TRBJ2-1
CDR3 DNA: TGTGCCAGCAGGAGCTCCTACAATGAGCAGTTCTTC
CDR3 protein: CASRSSYNEQFF

V gene: TRBV9
clone size: few
D gene: .
J gene: TRBJ2-3
CDR3 DNA: TGTGCCAGCAGCGTAGGGGTAGCGGAGAATCGGGATACGCAGTATTTT
CDR3 protein: CASSVGVAENRDTQYF

V gene: TRBV19
clone size: .
D gene: .
J gene: TRBJ1-1
CDR3 DNA: TGTGCCTCCTCCCGGAACACTGAAGCTTTCTTT
CDR3 protein: CASSRNTEAFF

V gene: TRBV18
clone size: .
D gene: .
J gene: TRBJ2-2
CDR3 DNA: TGTGCCAGCTCACCACCCTTTCGCGGGGAGCTGTTTTTT
CDR3 protein: CASSPPFRGELFF

V gene: TRBV7-6
clone size: .
D gene: TRBD1
J gene: TRBJ1-6
CDR3 DNA: TGTGCCAGCAGCCTGCGCCAGGGGGCTCGGGATTCACCCCTCCACTTT
CDR3 protein: CASSLRQGARDSPLHF

V gene: TRBV6-6
clone size: .
D gene: .
J gene: TRBJ2-7
CDR3 DNA: TGTGCCAGCAGTTACGCAGGTTCCTACGAGCAGTACTTC
CDR3 protein: CASSYAGSYEQYF

V gene: TRBV7-8
clone size: .
D gene: .
J gene: TRBJ2-1
CDR3 DNA: TGTGCCAGCAGCTGGGTGAGCGGGCCCTACAATGAGCAGTTCTTC
CDR3 protein: CASSWVSGPYNEQFF

V gene: TRBV27
clone size: few
D gene: .
J gene: TRBJ2-7
CDR3 DNA: TGTGCCAGCCGCCCGAGGCCGGGGGAGCAGTACTTC
CDR3 protein: CASRPRPGEQYF

V gene: TRBV5-4
clone size: .
D gene: .
J gene: TRBJ2-3
CDR3 DNA: TGTGCCAGCAGCTTGGAACAGATACGCACAGATACGCAGTATTTT
CDR3 protein: CASSLEQIRTDTQYF

V gene: TRBV6-2/TRBV6-3
clone size: .
D gene: .
J gene: TRBJ2-7
CDR3 DNA: TGTGCCAGCAGTAAAAGGGACTCAAACTACGAGCAGTACTTC
CDR3 protein: CASSKRDSNYEQYF

V gene: TRBV3-1/TRBV3-2
clone size: .
D gene: .
J gene: TRBJ2-3
CDR3 DNA: TGTGCCAGCAGCCAAGAAGGCCTCCAGGCTACGCAGTATTTT
CDR3 protein: CASSQEGLQATQYF

V gene: TRBV10-3
clone size: .
D gene: .
J gene: TRBJ1-1
CDR3 DNA: TGTGCCATCAGTGATGTCGAGGGCAGGGGCGACACTGAAGCTTTCTTT
CDR3 protein: CAISDVEGRGDTEAFF

V gene: TRBV5-4
clone size: once
D gene: .
J gene: TRBJ2-1
CDR3 DNA: TGTGCCAGCAGCCGGGCGCGGGATTACAATGAGCAGTTCTTC
CDR3 protein: CASSRARDYNEQFF

V gene: TRBV2
clone size: .
D gene: .
J gene: TRBJ2-7
CDR3 DNA: TGTGCCAGCAGTGAAGGGGGGCAACCCTACGAGCAGTACTTC
CDR3 protein: CASSEGGQPYEQYF

V gene: TRBV6-2/TRBV6-3
clone size: .
D gene: TRBD1
J gene: TRBJ2-4
CDR3 DNA: TGTGCCAGCAGTACTACTTCGACAGGGGCCGATGGGATTCAGTACTTC
CDR3 protein: CASSTTSTGADGIQYF

V gene: TRBV7-2
clone size: .
D gene: .
J gene: TRBJ2-7
CDR3 DNA: TGTGCCAGCAGCTTTCAGGCAACCTACGAGCAGTACTTC
CDR3 protein: CASSFQATYEQYF

V gene: TRBV7-3
clone size: .
D gene: .
J gene: TRBJ2-5
CDR3 DNA: TGTGCCAGCAGCTTAACGCGGAGGGAGACCCAGTACTTC
CDR3 protein: CASSLTRRETQYF

V gene: TRBV15
clone size: .
D gene: .
J gene: TRBJ1-2
CDR3 DNA: TGTGCCACCAGCAACGGCGCAGGGCTTTTTGGCTACACCTTC
CDR3 protein: CATSNGAGLFGYTF

V gene: TRBV2
clone size: .
D gene: TRBD2
J gene: TRBJ2-1
CDR3 DNA: TGTGCCAGCAGTGAGGGTGTAGGTGCAGCGGGGATCAATGAGCAGTTCTTC
CDR3 protein: CASSEGVGAAGINEQFF

V gene: TRBV7-3
clone size: .
D gene: .
J gene: TRBJ1-3
CDR3 DNA: TGTGCCAGCAGCCAGACAGGCGGAAACACCATATATTTT
CDR3 protein: CASSQTGGNTIYF

V gene: TRBV18
clone size: .
D gene: .
J gene: TRBJ1-5
CDR3 DNA: TGTGCCAGCTCACTTCTGGGGCAGCAGCCCCAGCATTTT
CDR3 protein: CASSLLGQQPQHF

V gene: TRBV4-2
clone size: .
D gene: .
J gene: TRBJ1-1
CDR3 DNA: TGTGCCAGCAGCCAAGTTTTGCTCCAGGCAGCTGAAGCTTTCTTT
CDR3 protein: CASSQVLLQAAEAFF

V gene: TRBV19
clone size: once
D gene: TRBD2
J gene: TRBJ2-2
CDR3 DNA: TGTGCCAGTAGTCCTCGAGTAGGACTAGGGGCCGGGGAGCTGTTTTTT
CDR3 protein: CASSPRVGLGAGELFF

V gene: TRBV7-9
clone size: .
D gene: .
J gene: TRBJ1-2
CDR3 DNA: TGTGCCAGCAGCTTATGGGGCGCGAACTATGGCTACACCTTC
CDR3 protein: CASSLWGANYGYTF

V gene: TRBV7-6
clone size: .
D gene: .
J gene: TRBJ2-7
CDR3 DNA: TGTGCCAGCAGCTTGCGGCAGGGGAACGAGCAGTACTTC
CDR3 protein: CASSLRQGNEQYF

V gene: TRBV28
clone size: few
D gene: .
J gene: TRBJ1-3
CDR3 DNA: TGTGCCAGCAGCCTCTCGGGTGTGGGAAACACCATATATTTT
CDR3 protein: CASSLSGVGNTIYF

V gene: TRBV6-2/TRBV6-3
clone size: .
D gene: .
J gene: TRBJ1-6
CDR3 DNA: TGTGCCAGCAGTTCCCCGCACAGGGAGGGGAATTCACCCCTCCACTTT
CDR3 protein: CASSSPHREGNSPLHF

V gene: TRBV7-3
clone size: few
D gene: TRBD2
J gene: TRBJ2-1
CDR3 DNA: TGTGCCAGCAGCCCTCGCTTGGGACTAGGGTGGAATGAGCAGTTCTTC
CDR3 protein: CASSPRLGLGWNEQFF

V gene: TRBV7-8
clone size: once
D gene: .
J gene: TRBJ1-6
CDR3 DNA: TGTGCCAGCAGCTTAGGGGGCGGAGTAAGGGTCCCCCTCCACTTT
CDR3 protein: CASSLGGGVRVPLHF

V gene: TRBV5-1
clone size: .
D gene: TRBD1
J gene: TRBJ1-1
CDR3 DNA: TGCGCCAGCAGCTTGGGGGACAGGGTTATGAAAGCTTTCTTT
CDR3 protein: CASSLGDRVMKAFF

V gene: TRBV7-2
clone size: .
D gene: .
J gene: TRBJ2-3
CDR3 DNA: TGTGCCAGCAGCTTAGAAACCGGTGGGGCCCTCACAGATACGCAGTATTTT
CDR3 protein: CASSLETGGALTDTQYF